A single T cell receptor (beta chain) is shown here with its context. Its antigen is not identified. With molecular barcodes, quantitative 5'-RACE was used to make the TCR beta libraries. TCRdb analysed the 5' RACE reads with MiXCR anew, one entry per CDR3 protein. Of under 450,000 distinct CDR3 sequences in the sample, 17% were seen once. The CDR3 sequence is 15 residues long. CDR1 is LNHDA and CDR2 is SQIVND in the germline V gene (reference sequence). The junction had 6 bases not matched to a gene; V was cut back by 9 bases and J by 1 base. The entry originates in a study of CD8 T cells in ankylosing spondylitis. Study results and limitations: Researchers reportedly found disease-linked clones significantly enriched in matched ankylosing spondylitis synovial fluid. The study identified a TCR beta motif of about eight highly homologous variants that appeared characteristic of ankylosing spondylitis blood. CD8+ cells made up the disease-linked clones, which were relatively rare in peripheral blood. Certain motif variants had earlier been reported in reactive arthritis synovial fluid and blood.

The rearrangement joins TRBV19 to TRBJ2-6; TRBD1 matches 7 bases. The sequence came from a male donor with ankylosing spondylitis. Material: blood, either unsorted or a sorted T cell fraction (not recorded which). Here the CDR3 reads CASRGLSSGANVLTF. As DNA, the CDR3 is TGTGCCAGCAGGGGGTTATCTTCTGGGGCCAACGTCCTGACTTTC.